The next 32 T cell receptor beta chains were all read from a single sample in a study of blood T cell repertoires in COVID-19. Only in-frame clones appear in the TCRdb table, and some are missing; sequencing was by immunoSEQ multiplex PCR. Here the sample spans around 150,000 clones, about 86% being singletons. The sequenced sample was peripheral blood. The receptors stem from a man aged 60 to 75 with acute or convalescent COVID-19.

In its sample, this clone was seen once. The chain joins TRBV7-2 to TRBJ1-2; 7 bases map to TRBD1. The V segment lost 5 bases and the J segment 5 bases; nucleotides outside the gene matches: 8. The length of the CDR3 is 14 residues. CDR1 is SGHTA and CDR2 is FQGNSA in the germline V gene. In nucleotides, the CDR3 is TGTGCCAGCAGCGTCGACCGGGACAGATATGGCTACACCTTC. Protein product: CASSVDRDRYGYTF.

This clone was detected only once. The rearrangement uses TRBV6-5 and TRBJ2-7; 14 bases agree with TRBD2. The CDR3 covers 15 residues. Germline assignment: CDR1 MNHEY and CDR2 SVGAGI. The junction had 4 bases not matched to a gene; V was cut back by 5 bases and J by 4 bases. CDR3 bases: TGTGCCAGCAGTCCCGGGACTAGCGGGGGATACGAGCAGTACTTC. It yields the protein CASSPGTSGGYEQYF.

The rearrangement links TRBV9 to TRBJ1-4; D possibly corresponds to TRBD1 (5 bases). Germline V gene sequence: CDR1 SGDLS, CDR2 YYNGEE. The CDR3 is 17 residues long. Trimming pared 3 bases from V and 7 bases from J, leaving 22 bases between. The CDR3 sequence: CASSEGNQGGTGEKLFF. CDR3 nucleotide sequence: TGTGCCAGCAGCGAGGGAAACCAGGGTGGAACGGGTGAAAAACTGTTTTTT.

This sequence joins TRBV18 and TRBJ2-6, with D unresolved. This CDR3 region has 15 residues. Trimming left V 1 base short and J 0 bases short, with 4 bases between. Germline V gene sequence: CDR1 KGHSH, CDR2 LQKENI. The CDR3 region has the DNA TGTGCCAGCTCACCACTAGACTCTGGGGCCAACGTCCTGACTTTC. Its translation is CASSPLDSGANVLTF.

The V call is TRBV6-5, the J call TRBJ2-7; D is ambiguous. V gave up 7 bases and J gave up 2 bases, with 12 bases separating them. Germline assignment: CDR1 MNHEY and CDR2 SVGAGI. The CDR3 is 13 amino acids. The CDR3 is CASKVGPTYEQYF. The CDR3 DNA is TGTGCCAGCAAAGTGGGCCCAACCTACGAGCAGTACTTC.

The V call is TRBV30, the J call TRBJ2-3, with D possibly being TRBD2 (6 bases). V was cut by 6 bases and J by 1 base, with 14 bases left in between. The CDR3 loop spans 14 amino acids. Germline V lookup: CDR1 GTSNPN, CDR2 SVGIG (reference sequence). The CDR3: CACPGVSGTDTQYF. The CDR3 DNA reads TGTGCCTGCCCGGGGGTGAGCGGCACAGATACGCAGTATTTT.

This clone was counted a single time. The chain joins TRBV28 to TRBJ1-2; 10 nucleotides match TRBD1. Trimming cost V 5 bases and J 8 bases; bases outside gene matches: 23. The CDR3 runs 19 residues. From germline, CDR1 is MDHEN and CDR2 SYDVKM. CDR3 nucleotides: TGTGCCAGCAGTCCATATAGGGGGACAGGGGTATCCCACCTACAAGGCTACACCTTC. Residues: CASSPYRGTGVSHLQGYTF.

V and J are TRBV30 and TRBJ2-2; D unclear. The V and J ends lost 4 bases and 1 base respectively, with 10 bases between them. This CDR3 comprises 14 residues. Germline CDR1 and CDR2: GTSNPN and SVGIG (reference sequence). CDR3 sequence: CAWKVSLNTGELFF. Written as DNA, the CDR3 is TGTGCCTGGAAAGTTAGCCTGAACACCGGGGAGCTGTTTTTT. Using reference TRBV30 and TRBJ2-2 for the parts outside the CDR3, the full variable domain is SQTIHQWPATLVQPVGSPLSLECTVEGTSNPNLYWYRQAAGRGLQLLFYSVGIGQISSEVPQNLSASRPQDRQFILSSKKLLLSDSGFYLCAWKVSLNTGELFFGEGSRLTVL.

The V and J genes are TRBV28 and TRBJ2-1, with 10 bases aligning to TRBD2. The germline gives CDR1 MDHEN, CDR2 SYDVKM. The CDR3 has 18 amino acids. Losses at the gene ends were 5 bases for V and 10 bases for J; bases not matched to a gene: 20. CDR3 in DNA: TGTGCCAGCAGTAGCGATAGTAGCGGGAGGTCCGGGTTTTGGGAGCAGTTCTTC. Translated: CASSSDSSGRSGFWEQFF.

The chain is built from TRBV12-3 or TRBV12-4 and TRBJ1-2; no firm D call. The CDR3 totals 13 residues. Trimming took 6 bases from V and 2 from J, leaving 10 bases between them. CDR3 DNA: TGTGCCAGCAGCCGGGTCTCAAACTATGGCTACACCTTC. Amino acid sequence: CASSRVSNYGYTF.

The chain employs TRBV7-2 and TRBJ1-4; tentative D call: TRBD1 (5 bases). CDR1 and CDR2 (germline): SGHTA, FQGNSA. V dropped 1 base and J dropped 6 bases, with 9 bases sitting between them. CDR3 length: 14 residues. CDR3 region: CASSLGRGDEKLFF. Here the CDR3 DNA reads TGTGCCAGCAGCTTAGGCCGGGGGGATGAAAAACTGTTTTTT.

The chain uses TRBV28 and TRBJ1-1; D is possibly TRBD1 (6 bases). The V end was cut by 3 bases, the J end by 1 base, with 12 bases between. Germline lookup yields CDR1 MDHEN and CDR2 SYDVKM. CDR3 size: 15 residues. CDR3 DNA sequence: TGTGCCAGCAGTTTTCAGGGGCAGTGGAACACTGAAGCTTTCTTT. Translated, it gives CASSFQGQWNTEAFF.

This chain joins TRBV28 and TRBJ2-1, with 7 bases matching TRBD2. CDR3 size: 18 residues. Germline CDR1 and CDR2: MDHEN and SYDVKM. V shed 6 bases, J shed 4 bases, and the junction held 18 bases outside the gene matches. CDR3: CASRPDFWGRARYNEQFF. The CDR3 region has the DNA TGTGCCAGCAGGCCCGACTTTTGGGGGAGGGCCCGTTACAATGAGCAGTTCTTC.

The chain recombines TRBV27 with TRBJ2-1; TRBD2 might be the D (6 bases). The CDR3 has 15 amino acids. The germline gives CDR1 MNHEY, CDR2 SMNVEV (reference sequence). Trimming left V 5 bases short and J 4 bases short, with 15 bases between. The CDR3: CASSKYPREYNEQFF. For the CDR3, the DNA is TGTGCCAGCAGTAAGTACCCGCGGGAATACAATGAGCAGTTCTTC.

The genes are TRBV3-1 (or the pseudogene TRBV3-2) and TRBJ1-2; no firm D call. V lost 1 base, J lost 0 bases, and 6 bases lay in between. In germline, CDR1 is LGHDT, CDR2 YNNKEL (reference sequence). This CDR3 comprises 14 residues. CDR3 nucleotides: TGTGCCAGCAGCCAAGGTATTACTAACTATGGCTACACCTTC. As protein: CASSQGITNYGYTF.

This clone was observed a single time. The chain combines TRBV28 with TRBJ2-3; 9 nucleotides line up with TRBD1. The germline V gene encodes CDR1 MDHEN and CDR2 SYDVKM. The ends lost 5 bases at V and 3 bases at J; junction bases unmatched: 6. This CDR3 contains 15 residues. The CDR3 region is CASSTPGTGTDTQYF. CDR3 in DNA: TGTGCCAGCAGTACCCCCGGGACAGGGACAGATACGCAGTATTTT. Full variable domain (remainder filled in from reference TRBV28 and TRBJ2-3): DVKVTQSSRYLVKRTGEKVFLECVQDMDHENMFWYRQDPGLGLRLIYFSYDVKMKEKGDIPEGYSVSREKKERFSLILESASTNQTSMYLCASSTPGTGTDTQYFGPGTRLTVL.

The gene calls are TRBV2 and TRBJ2-7, with unresolved D. Germline assignment: CDR1 SNHLY and CDR2 FYNNEI. CDR3 length equals 14 residues. V was pared by 7 bases and J by 0 bases, with 13 bases between. The chain's CDR3 is CASKWVADSYEQYF. The CDR3 coding sequence is TGTGCCAGCAAATGGGTAGCCGACTCCTACGAGCAGTACTTC.

The chain carries TRBV14 and TRBJ1-1; D is uncertain. The CDR3 runs 12 residues. The V end lost 5 bases, the J end lost 6 bases, and 10 bases lay between the germline ends. Germline V gene sequence: CDR1 SGHDN, CDR2 FVKESK. The CDR3 spells CASSVREAEAFF. Here the CDR3 DNA reads TGTGCCAGCAGCGTAAGAGAGGCTGAAGCTTTCTTT.

The rearrangement links TRBV19 to TRBJ2-5; the D gene is possibly TRBD1 (5 bases). The CDR3 has 17 amino acids. V was trimmed by 2 bases and J by 0 bases, leaving 16 bases between them. From germline, CDR1 is LNHDA and CDR2 SQIVND (reference sequence). CDR3 nucleotides: TGTGCCAGTAGTATACGGTCAGGACAAAGGTACCAAGAGACCCAGTACTTC. Translation: CASSIRSGQRYQETQYF.

This chain connects TRBV28 to TRBJ2-7; perhaps TRBD2 as D (6 bases). This CDR3 has 15 amino acids. V lost 6 bases, J lost 0 bases, and 15 bases lay in between. Germline V gene data show CDR1 as MDHEN and CDR2 as SYDVKM. CDR3 coding DNA: TGTGCCAGCAGACCCGGAGGGGCGAGCTCCTACGAGCAGTACTTC. It translates to CASRPGGASSYEQYF.

The chain has TRBV7-9 and TRBJ2-7; 7 positions match TRBD1. The CDR3 sequence is 14 residues long. V lost 4 bases to trimming and J lost 1 base; unmatched junction nucleotides: 4. CDR1 is SEHNR, CDR2 FQNEAQ, per germline (reference sequence). This CDR3 is CASSSMGQSYEQYF. The CDR3 DNA is TGTGCCAGCAGCTCGATGGGACAGTCCTACGAGCAGTACTTC.

This chain uses TRBV9 with TRBJ1-3, with D uncertain. V shed 1 base and J shed 0 bases, with 11 bases lying between them. CDR3 length: 16 amino acids. Looked up from germline, CDR1 is SGDLS and CDR2 is YYNGEE. The CDR3 loop reads CASSVRGAGSGNTIYF. The CDR3 DNA follows: TGTGCCAGCAGCGTAAGAGGCGCTGGCTCTGGAAACACCATATATTTT.

The chain has TRBV2 and TRBJ1-6; unclear D gene. The V end lost 1 base, the J end lost 8 bases, and 6 bases lay between the germline ends. This CDR3 comprises 13 residues. The germline CDR1 and CDR2 sequences are SNHLY and FYNNEI. DNA of the CDR3: TGTGCCAGCAGTGAAGTAATTGATTCACCCCTCCACTTT. Translating it yields CASSEVIDSPLHF.

This chain uses TRBV5-1 with TRBJ2-7, with 9 nucleotides matching TRBD1. The CDR3 covers 13 residues. J gave up 11 bases and V 0 bases, and 6 bases lay outside the gene matches. CDR1 and CDR2 (germline): SGHRS, YFSETQ. In DNA, the CDR3 is TGCGCCAGCAGCTTGGAGGGACAGGGATCAAAGTACTTC. Encoded protein: CASSLEGQGSKYF.

The J gene is TRBJ2-5, the V gene TRBV5-4, with 7 positions matching TRBD2. CDR1 is SGHNT, CDR2 YYREEE, per germline (reference sequence). The CDR3 consists of 14 residues. With V trimmed by 0 bases and J by 5 bases, 4 bases remained unmatched. CDR3 nucleotides: TGTGCCAGCAGCTTGGGGACTAGAGGGGAGACCCAGTACTTC. Translated, it gives CASSLGTRGETQYF.

The chain combines TRBV2 with TRBJ2-7, with D possibly being TRBD2 (6 bases). The CDR3 length is 14 residues. V lost 2 bases and J lost 3, with 11 bases in between. Germline CDR1 is SNHLY and CDR2 is FYNNEI. The CDR3 spells CASSEKRANYEQYF. The CDR3 DNA sequence: TGTGCCAGCAGTGAAAAGCGGGCAAACTACGAGCAGTACTTC.

J is TRBJ2-2 and V is TRBV27, with D possibly being TRBD2 (6 bases). The CDR3 totals 16 residues. Germline CDR1 reads MNHEY; CDR2 reads SMNVEV (reference sequence). V was pared by 5 bases and J by 4 bases, with 17 bases between. The chain's CDR3 is CASSPTLASSTGELFF. CDR3 in DNA: TGTGCCAGCAGTCCCACCCTAGCGTCATCCACCGGGGAGCTGTTTTTT.

The chain recombines TRBV12-1 with TRBJ2-7; the D segment call TRBD2 is taken from the table without a DNA check. TRBV12-1 is noted as a pseudogene. The CDR3 has 16 residues. The CDR3 region is CASSFGYAVCSYEQYF. In nucleotides, the CDR3 is TGTGCCAGCAGCTTTGGGTACGCGGTCTGCTCCTACGAGCAGTACTTC.

The gene calls are TRBV27 and TRBJ2-3; 10 bases are a match to TRBD2. The V gene end was trimmed by 4 bases and the J gene end by 3 bases; junction bases not matched to a gene: 7. This CDR3 comprises 16 residues. Germline V gene data show CDR1 as MNHEY and CDR2 as SMNVEV (reference sequence). The CDR3 DNA reads TGTGCCAGCAGTTCTACTAGCGGGGATCGAACAGATACGCAGTATTTT. This encodes CASSSTSGDRTDTQYF.

The chain carries TRBV12-2 and TRBJ1-5; the D call in the table, TRBD1, was not verified against the DNA. TRBV12-2 is annotated as a pseudogene. The CDR3 loop spans 17 amino acids. The CDR3 DNA reads TGTGCAAGTCGCTCCCGGATTCCGACAGGGGGCAGGGAGCCCCAGCATTTT. Translated, it gives CASRSRIPTGGREPQHF.

This clone has more than one count but fewer than ten. The chain recombines TRBV28 with TRBJ2-4; 7 bases are a match to TRBD1. Trimming cost V 1 base and J 7 bases; bases outside gene matches: 10. The CDR3 has 16 amino acids. Germline lookup yields CDR1 MDHEN and CDR2 SYDVKM. CDR3 sequence reads: CASSLSETGKSNIQYF. The CDR3 DNA follows: TGTGCCAGCAGTTTATCTGAGACAGGGAAGTCGAACATTCAGTACTTC.

This chain links TRBV30 with TRBJ2-5; the D gene is possibly TRBD1 (8 bases). The CDR3 sequence is 14 residues long. The germline V gene has CDR1 GTSNPN and CDR2 SVGIG (reference sequence). V lost 3 bases and J 4 bases, leaving 15 bases between the germline ends. CDR3 sequence (DNA): TGTGCCTGGAGACAACAGGGGGGGGGAGAGACCCAGTACTTC. Protein: CAWRQQGGGETQYF.